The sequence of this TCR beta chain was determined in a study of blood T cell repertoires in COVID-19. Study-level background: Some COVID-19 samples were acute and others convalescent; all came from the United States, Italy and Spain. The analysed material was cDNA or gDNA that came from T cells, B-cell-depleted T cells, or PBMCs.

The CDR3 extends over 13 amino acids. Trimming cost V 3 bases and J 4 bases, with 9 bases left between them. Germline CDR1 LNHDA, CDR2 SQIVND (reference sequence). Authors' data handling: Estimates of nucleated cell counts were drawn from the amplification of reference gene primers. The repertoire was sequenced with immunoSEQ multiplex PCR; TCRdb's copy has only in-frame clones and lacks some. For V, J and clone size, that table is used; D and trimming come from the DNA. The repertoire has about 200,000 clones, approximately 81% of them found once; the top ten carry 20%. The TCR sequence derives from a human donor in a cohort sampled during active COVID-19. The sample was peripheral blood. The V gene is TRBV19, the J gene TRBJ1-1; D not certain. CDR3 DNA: TGTGCCAGTAGTATTCTCCCAGGCACTGAAGCTTTCTTT. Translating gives CASSILPGTEAFF. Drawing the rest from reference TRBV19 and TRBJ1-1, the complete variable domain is DGGITQSPKYLFRKEGQNVTLSCEQNLNHDAMYWYRQDPGQGLRLIYYSQIVNDFQKGDIAEGYSVSREKKESFPLTVTSAQKNPTAFYLCASSILPGTEAFFGQGTRLTVV.